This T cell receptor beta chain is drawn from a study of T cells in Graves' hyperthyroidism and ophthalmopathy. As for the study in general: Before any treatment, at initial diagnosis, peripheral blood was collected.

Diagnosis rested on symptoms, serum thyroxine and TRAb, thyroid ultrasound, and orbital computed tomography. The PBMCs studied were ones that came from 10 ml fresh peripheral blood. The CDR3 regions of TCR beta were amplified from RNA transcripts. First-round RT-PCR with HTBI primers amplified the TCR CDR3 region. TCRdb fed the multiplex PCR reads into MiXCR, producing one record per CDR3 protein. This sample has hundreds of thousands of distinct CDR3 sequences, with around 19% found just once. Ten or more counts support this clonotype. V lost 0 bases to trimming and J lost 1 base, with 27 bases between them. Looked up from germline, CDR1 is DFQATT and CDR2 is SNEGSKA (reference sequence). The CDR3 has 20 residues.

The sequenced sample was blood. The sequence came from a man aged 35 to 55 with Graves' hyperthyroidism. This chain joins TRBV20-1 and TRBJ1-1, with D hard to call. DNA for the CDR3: TGCAGTGCTAGAGATCATAGAGTCTCGGGCAGACCTCACCCGAACACTGAAGCTTTCTTT. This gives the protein CSARDHRVSGRPHPNTEAFF.